Shown below are 24 T cell receptor beta chains from a single sample sequenced in a study of blood T cells in healthy people across ages. Alongside a J-beta primer mix, a sample-barcoded 5' primer served in a second PCR lasting about 7 to 11 cycles. Using its own MiXCR run on the 5' RACE reads, TCRdb lists one record per CDR3 protein. The repertoire holds approximately 1.5 million distinct CDR3 sequences, with roughly 32% as singletons. The sequencing sample was made of blood. The source of these receptors is a woman aged 30 to 39 in good health.

This sequence joins TRBV5-5 and TRBJ2-7; TRBD1 matches at 11 bases. Germline trimming cut 5 bases from V and 5 bases from J; bases unmatched to any gene: 12. CDR1 is SGHKS and CDR2 is YYEKEE in the germline V gene (reference sequence). The CDR3 is 16 amino acids. CDR3 loop: CASRLPGQGERNEQYF. As DNA, the CDR3 is TGTGCCAGCAGACTGCCGGGACAGGGGGAAAGGAACGAGCAGTACTTC.

The chain combines TRBV3-1 with TRBJ2-5; D gene uncertain. The V gene lost 4 bases and the J gene lost 0 bases, with 18 bases spanning the gap. Germline assignment: CDR1 LGHDT and CDR2 YNNKEL (reference sequence). The CDR3 runs to 17 residues. CDR3 protein: CASSPGLQKEYQETQYF. CDR3 DNA sequence: TGTGCCAGCAGCCCGGGCCTGCAGAAAGAGTACCAAGAGACCCAGTACTTC.

This clonotype was seen more than once but under ten times. The chain carries TRBV5-1 and TRBJ2-1, with 8 bases that match TRBD1. The CDR3 totals 15 residues. V shed 4 bases, J shed 10 bases, and the junction held 13 bases outside the gene matches. Germline V lookup: CDR1 SGHRS, CDR2 YFSETQ. The CDR3 DNA sequence: TGCGCCAGCAGCCTCGGGACAGGCCGTCAAGGGGAGCAGTTCTTC. Its protein is CASSLGTGRQGEQFF.

In this sample, this clonotype turned up a few times. The rearrangement uses TRBV12-3 or TRBV12-4 and TRBJ1-2, with 7 bases aligning to TRBD1. The CDR3 runs to 15 residues. V shed 4 bases and J 8 bases; nucleotides not matched to a gene: 13. The CDR3 reads CASSWGQRDPRGYTF. The CDR3, as DNA: TGTGCCAGCAGTTGGGGACAGAGGGATCCTCGCGGCTACACCTTC.

CDR3 sequence (DNA): TGTGCCAGCAGCCCCCGTCGGGAGGCCCTACTCCTCTATGGCTACACCTTC. Translated: CASSPRREALLLYGYTF. The chain employs TRBV7-2 and TRBJ1-2; D is ambiguous. Germline V gene lookup returns CDR1 SGHTA and CDR2 FQGNSA. The CDR3 extends over 17 amino acids. V was clipped by 5 bases and J by 4 bases, with 23 bases between them.

The V and J genes are TRBV4-1 and TRBJ1-5; 7 bases are shared with TRBD1. This CDR3 is 14 amino acids long. Germline V lookup: CDR1 MGHRA, CDR2 YSYEKL. The ends lost 4 bases at V and 5 bases at J; junction bases unmatched: 5. The CDR3 DNA reads as TGCGCCAGCAGCCCCCAGGGGGACGATCAGCCCCAGCATTTT. It codes for CASSPQGDDQPQHF.

V and J are TRBV28 and TRBJ2-1; D gene unclear. The J call is uncertain, as TRBJ2-7 better fits the DNA end. The CDR3 sequence is 15 residues long. Germline CDR1 reads MDHEN; CDR2 reads SYDVKM. CDR3 coding DNA: TGTGCCAGCAGCCCTCGGAGCAGCTTAACCTACGAGCAGTACTTC. As protein: CASSPRSSLTYEQYF.

This chain links TRBV12-3 or TRBV12-4 with TRBJ1-5; TRBD1 aligns across 8 bases. Trimming took 6 bases from V and 0 from J; bases not matched to a gene: 10. The CDR3 spans 17 residues. As DNA, the CDR3 is TGTGCCAGCAGGGCTCCGGGACAGGAGTATAGCAATCAGCCCCAGCATTTT. Its protein product is CASRAPGQEYSNQPQHF.

This clonotype appeared many times. This rearrangement joins TRBV20-1 to TRBJ2-3; 7 bases map to TRBD2. With 0 bases clipped from V and 3 bases from J, the junction kept 6 bases outside the gene matches. The CDR3 is made up of 15 amino acids. Germline V gives CDR1 DFQATT, CDR2 SNEGSKA (reference sequence). In DNA form, the CDR3 reads TGCAGTGCTAGAGATCGGGTCGGGAGGACAGATACGCAGTATTTT. It is translated as CSARDRVGRTDTQYF.

This clonotype was counted a few times. The chain couples TRBV13 to TRBJ2-7; D not resolved. This CDR3 is 13 amino acids long. Trimming cost V 4 bases and J 2 bases, with 9 bases left between them. Germline CDR1 PRHDT, CDR2 FYEKMQ (reference sequence). This CDR3 is CASSSTHPYEQYF. CDR3 coding DNA: TGTGCCAGCAGCTCAACTCACCCCTACGAGCAGTACTTC. Filled out from reference TRBV13 and TRBJ2-7, the complete variable domain reads AAGVIQSPRHLIKEKRETATLKCYPIPRHDTVYWYQQGPGQDPQFLISFYEKMQSDKGSIPDRFSAQQFSDYHSELNMSSLELGDSALYFCASSSTHPYEQYFGPGTRLTVT.

Concerning this clonotype itself: Since a much larger clone is just one base distant, this may be a read error. The rearrangement uses TRBV4-1 and TRBJ2-7; weak D call: TRBD2 (6 bases). This CDR3 has 16 residues. In germline, CDR1 is MGHRA, CDR2 YSYEKL. V was pared by 4 bases and J by 1 base, with 17 bases between. Here the CDR3 reads CASSREGLLSSYEQYF. As DNA, the CDR3 is TGCGCCAGCAGCCGAGAGGGACTCCTGTCTTCCTACGAGCAGTACTTC.

The gene calls are TRBV6-2 or TRBV6-3 and TRBJ2-7; 8 bases line up with TRBD2. The CDR3 length is 18 residues. J lost 4 bases, V lost 0 bases, and 14 bases had no gene match. Germline loops: CDR1 MNHEY, CDR2 SVGEGT. The CDR3 protein is CASSYSSPGGGYRYEQYF. The CDR3 nucleotides read TGTGCCAGCAGTTACTCGAGCCCTGGCGGGGGGTATCGTTACGAGCAGTACTTC.

The J gene is TRBJ1-2, the V gene TRBV4-1; D unclear. Deletions cut 0 bases from V and 13 bases from J, with 15 bases between. This CDR3 has 13 amino acids. The germline CDR1 and CDR2 sequences are MGHRA and YSYEKL. Written as DNA, the CDR3 is TGCGCCAGCAGCCAAGATTACGGCATCACGGCCACCTTC. This sequence encodes CASSQDYGITATF.

As to this clonotype: The conserved phenylalanine or tryptophan is not found at the CDR3 terminus, so this likely reflects a read error. V usage is TRBV20-1 and J usage is TRBJ2-1; no definite D call. This CDR3 has 14 residues. V lost 2 bases, J lost 7 bases, and 15 bases lay in between. Germline values: CDR1 DFQATT, CDR2 SNEGSKA (reference sequence). CDR3 residues: CSARSPLVENEQFL. CDR3 nucleotides: TGCAGTGCTAGATCCCCTTTAGTTGAAAATGAGCAGTTCCTC.

With respect to this clonotype: One end of the junction fails to match germline, which may point to a read error. This sequence joins TRBV11-3 and TRBJ2-1, with 15 bases lining up with TRBD2. Germline loops: CDR1 SGHNT, CDR2 YENEEA. The CDR3 is 16 residues long. The CDR3 nucleotides are TGTGCCAACAGCCACGGACTAGCGGGGGGGTCCAATGAGCAGTTCTTC. Amino acid sequence: CANSHGLAGGSNEQFF.

The V call is TRBV20-1, the J call TRBJ2-7; 9 bases match TRBD1. After removal of 6 bases from V and 6 bases from J, the junction contained 9 bases not matched to a gene. Germline V gene sequence: CDR1 DFQATT, CDR2 SNEGSKA (reference sequence). The CDR3 has 13 amino acids. CDR3 in amino acids: CSAKDRGAGEQYF. DNA for the CDR3: TGCAGTGCCAAGGACAGGGGAGCCGGCGAGCAGTACTTC.

Ten or more counts support this clonotype. The rearrangement uses TRBV20-1 and TRBJ2-7, with TRBD1 matching 10 bases. CDR3 length equals 14 residues. V was clipped by 5 bases and J by 2 bases; unmatched bases: 6. CDR1 and CDR2 (germline): DFQATT, SNEGSKA (reference sequence). The CDR3 spells CSAVRTGGPYEQYF. The CDR3 DNA reads as TGCAGTGCTGTCAGGACAGGGGGACCCTACGAGCAGTACTTC.

This clonotype appeared a few times. V usage is TRBV6-6 and J usage is TRBJ1-2; 7 bases are a match to TRBD1. This CDR3 contains 14 residues. Germline CDR1 and CDR2: MNHNY and SVGAGI (reference sequence). With V trimmed by 2 bases and J by 4 bases, 4 bases remained unmatched. CDR3 sequence reads: CASSYQGGPYGYTF. The DNA of the CDR3 is TGTGCCAGCAGTTACCAAGGGGGCCCCTATGGCTACACCTTC.

In the case of this clonotype: A read error may account for a junction end that differs from germline. The CDR3 DNA sequence: TGCGCCAGCAACCAAGATTGGACAGGGGGCTTCGAGCAGTACTTC. Encoded protein: CASNQDWTGGFEQYF. This chain connects TRBV4-1 to TRBJ2-5; TRBD1 matches at 11 bases. The J call could be wrong; TRBJ2-7 is a better fit for the DNA end. The germline CDR1 and CDR2 sequences are MGHRA and YSYEKL. CDR3 size: 15 residues.

With respect to this clonotype: Sequence at one end of the junction differs from germline and may be a read error. The chain carries TRBV7-9 and TRBJ1-1, with D uncertain. The germline V gene has CDR1 SEHNR and CDR2 FQNEAQ (reference sequence). This CDR3 is 14 amino acids long. The CDR3 region is CAGSLGSLNTEAFF. CDR3 coding DNA: TGTGCCGGCAGCTTGGGCAGCTTGAACACTGAAGCTTTCTTT.

This chain's CDR3 is CSARVAGPGTSGRNTGELFF. Written as DNA, the CDR3 is TGCAGTGCTAGAGTTGCCGGTCCCGGGACTAGCGGGAGGAACACCGGGGAGCTGTTTTTT. The chain has TRBV20-1 and TRBJ2-2, with TRBD2 identical over 14 bases. The CDR3 spans 20 residues. Germline V gene lookup returns CDR1 DFQATT and CDR2 SNEGSKA (reference sequence). V lost 1 base to trimming and J lost 1 base; unmatched junction nucleotides: 11.

The rearrangement links TRBV5-1 to TRBJ2-1; D is perhaps TRBD2 (6 bases). Germline-derived CDR1 and CDR2 are SGHRS and YFSETQ. V was cut by 4 bases and J by 6 bases, with 11 bases left in between. CDR3 length: 13 amino acids. The CDR3, as DNA: TGCGCCAGCAGCGGCCAGGGACTCAATGAGCAGTTCTTC. It codes for CASSGQGLNEQFF.

This chain connects TRBV29-1 to TRBJ1-1; TRBD1 agrees at 7 bases. The CDR3 is made up of 14 amino acids. Losses at the gene ends were 4 bases for V and 3 bases for J; bases not matched to a gene: 8. From germline, CDR1 is SQVTM and CDR2 ANQGSEA. CDR3 residues: CSVGFSRGDTEAFF. CDR3 in DNA: TGCAGCGTTGGATTCAGCAGGGGGGACACTGAAGCTTTCTTT.

This clonotype showed up just a few times. This chain links TRBV6-1 with TRBJ2-1; 7 nucleotides match TRBD2. The CDR3 covers 14 residues. Losses at the gene ends were 7 bases for V and 5 bases for J; bases not matched to a gene: 8. The V gene's germline CDR1 is MNHNS and CDR2 SASEGT. The chain's CDR3 is CASNTWRGNNEQFF. CDR3 in DNA: TGTGCCAGCAACACATGGCGGGGGAACAATGAGCAGTTCTTC.